The present T cell receptor (beta chain) was sequenced within a study of blood T cell repertoires in COVID-19. V lost 4 bases and J lost 13; bases outside the gene matches: 5. The germline CDR1 and CDR2 sequences are SGHNT and YYREEE (reference sequence). The CDR3 is 13 residues long. Only in-frame clones appear in the TCRdb table, and some are missing; sequencing was by immunoSEQ multiplex PCR. The sample holds about 110,000 clones; roughly four fifths are singletons and the top ten take 4% to 4.5%. The TCR comes from a woman in her seventies with acute or convalescent COVID-19. The chain couples TRBV5-4 to TRBJ1-6; 10 bases fit TRBD1. What was sequenced was peripheral blood. CDR3 protein: CASSRQGAGPLHF. The DNA of the CDR3 is TGTGCCAGCAGCAGACAGGGGGCAGGGCCCCTCCACTTT.